The T cell receptor (beta chain) described here comes from a study of T cells in Graves' hyperthyroidism and ophthalmopathy (dated by TCRdb to about 2019). At the level of the whole study: Peripheral blood samples were taken at initial diagnosis, before any treatment was given. To identify distinguishing TCR V-J signatures, a discovery cohort of 90 to 100 patients was used, comprising 43 with Graves' ophthalmopathy and 57 with stable Graves' hyperthyroidism. Prospective prediction of ophthalmopathy was tested in an independent validation cohort of 18 to 20 hyperthyroidism patients and 15 to 17 patients who later progressed to ophthalmopathy. The approximately 100 discovery patients were divided at random into training and test sets in a 7:3 ratio. Thyroid tissue and blood T-cell repertoires from about six Graves' hyperthyroidism patients were also compared in the study. Following sampling, methimazole starting at 30 mg daily was given to hyperthyroidism patients, and high-dose intravenous methylprednisolone was given to ophthalmopathy patients. TCR Vbeta CDR3 sequencing of fewer than 150 peripheral blood samples (approximately 44 ophthalmopathy, 75 or so hyperthyroidism and roughly 17 progressor patients) is reported in the paper. What the work shows at the level of the full study, not this receptor alone: Most expanded thyroid clonotypes (frequency above 0.001) were also detected in blood, suggesting blood repertoires may reflect thyroid immune responses. During validation, the model predicted progression to ophthalmopathy a median of approximately six months ahead of onset, with more than 55% sensitivity and about 72% specificity. A 13 V-J signature model separated ophthalmopathy from stable hyperthyroidism, with roughly 88% sensitivity and about 81% specificity in cross-validation and 80%/75% in testing. No statistical method was used to set the sample size in advance, and investigators knew the group allocation.

TCR beta CDR3 regions were amplified from RNA transcripts. The TCR CDR3 was subjected to a first round of RT-PCR using the HTBI primer set and the Qiagen OneStep RT-PCR kit. The libraries were constructed in a second round of multiplex PCR and then size-selected and purified. The libraries were sequenced on an Illumina HiSeq2000 using paired-end 100 bp reads. The study's processing was this. Raw data were processed with SOAPnuke, discarding reads with adapters, uncalled bases, mean Phred below 15, or no exact constant-primer or identifier match. High-quality paired reads were merged using COPE v1.2.5, and each unique nucleotide sequence was defined as a clonotype. MiTCR v1.1 was used to align the clonotypes against IMGT TRBV, TRBD and TRBJ reference segments. Analysis was restricted to V-J combinations with a frequency above 0.0001, which covered over 98% of repertoires. The TCS score was defined as F50 (clonal expansion) divided by E x V (chaos), with BLOSUM62-based TCRdist calculated between CDR3 peptides within each V-J. Welch's t-statistics and random forest reduced roughly 530 V-J features to around 14, which were used in a naive Bayes classifier (R e1071). TCRdb reprocessing: public reads trimmed at Q25 with fastp, clones called with MiXCR, in-frame beta chains kept. For every CDR3 protein sequence, its rows merge into one entry that carries the most common genes and DNA. The authors' filters were not applied to this entry. In this sample the table shows 250,000 to 350,000 distinct CDR3 sequences, 22% of which occur a single time. Approximately 60% of the sample lies in the top ten.

Ophthalmopathy patients had moderately to severely active disease, Clinical Activity Score of at least 3, NOSPECS grade of at least 4, and duration under 3 months. Exclusion was applied to patients with uncontrolled infections, other autoimmune diseases, pregnancy or lactation. Diagnoses relied on clinical symptoms, serum thyroxine and TRAb, thyroid ultrasound and orbital computed tomography. PBMCs were isolated from approximately 10 ml of fresh peripheral blood by Ficoll-Paque density gradient centrifugation. Total RNA was extracted using Trizol reagent, and RNA quality was assessed on an Agilent 2100 Bioanalyzer. CDR1 and CDR2, looked up from the germline V gene, are KGHSH and LQKENI. V drops 8 bases and J drops 0 bases, leaving 11 bases in between. The CDR3 numbers 14 residues from cysteine through phenylalanine. Only the CDR3 DNA is retained, 42 bases long and in frame from the first base. This clonotype was observed many times. There is no known antigen for this receptor. Base qualities are not at hand, and no much larger clone is one base apart.

Input material: blood. This receptor chain uses TRBV18 and TRBJ1-3; perhaps TRBD1 is the D gene, with 5 bases matching. This receptor was taken from a man aged 30 to 45 with Graves' ophthalmopathy. Read as DNA, the sequence is TGTGCCAGCAGCCCCGACAGCTCTGGAAACACCATATATTTT. The translation is CASSPDSSGNTIYF.